Shown below are 10 T cell receptor beta chains from a single sample sequenced in a study of cytomegalovirus exposure and HLA in healthy donors. The table came from immunoSEQ multiplex PCR; TCRdb's copy has only in-frame clones and leaves some out. This table has some 220,000 clones, under 95% appearing once. Source material: PBMCs. Source of these receptors: a woman in her late teens or twenties in good health and CMV-seronegative.

This clone has a handful of counts. V and J are TRBV7-8 and TRBJ2-7; 9 bases are a match to TRBD1. The J segment lost 2 bases and the V segment lost 5 bases, leaving 10 bases of the junction unmatched. CDR1 and CDR2 (germline): SGHVS, FQNEAQ. This CDR3 contains 16 residues. The CDR3 bases are TGTGCCAGCAGCCCCCCGGGACAGGGATTCCCCTACGAGCAGTACTTC. Translation gives CASSPPGQGFPYEQYF.

V gene TRBV2 combines with J gene TRBJ1-2; no clear D gene. Germline V lookup: CDR1 SNHLY, CDR2 FYNNEI. The CDR3 sequence is 12 residues long. V lost 6 bases to trimming and J lost 8 bases, with 13 bases between them. The CDR3 loop is CASRMKPRGYTF. The CDR3 DNA is TGTGCCAGCAGGATGAAGCCCAGGGGCTACACCTTC.

The rearrangement uses TRBV7-9 and TRBJ1-3, with a possible D match to TRBD1 (5 bases). The V gene's germline CDR1 is SEHNR and CDR2 FQNEAQ (reference sequence). This CDR3 is built from 16 residues. The ends were cut back, 5 bases at V and 4 bases at J, with 18 bases in the middle. The CDR3 sequence: CASSPTRRGYGNTIYF. The CDR3 DNA is TGTGCCAGCAGCCCTACTCGGCGGGGGTACGGAAACACCATATATTTT. The variable domain in full, with the rest retrieved from reference TRBV7-9 and TRBJ1-3, is DTGVSQNPRHKITKRGQNVTFRCDPISEHNRLYWYRQTLGQGPEFLTYFQNEAQLEKSRLLSDRFSAERPKGSFSTLEIQRTEQGDSAMYLCASSPTRRGYGNTIYFGEGSWLTVV.

This CDR3 is CASSLTGLAGANTGELFF. CDR3 DNA sequence: TGTGCCAGCAGCCTCACGGGACTAGCGGGTGCGAACACCGGGGAGCTGTTTTTT. V is TRBV7-3 and J is TRBJ2-2, with 12 bases aligning to TRBD2. Trimming at V came to 5 bases and at J to 0 bases, leaving 7 bases not matched to a gene. In germline, CDR1 is SGHTA, CDR2 FQGTGA. The CDR3 sequence is 18 residues long.

The chain has TRBV11-2 and TRBJ2-3; 10 nucleotides line up with TRBD2. The CDR3 covers 16 residues. Germline-derived CDR1 and CDR2 are SGHAT and FQNNGV. Unmatched junction bases numbered 8, after V lost 6 bases and J lost 2 bases. The CDR3 is CASSRTSGIHTDTQYF. The CDR3 nucleotides are TGTGCCAGCAGTCGGACTAGCGGAATCCACACAGATACGCAGTATTTT. The full variable domain, its missing parts supplied by reference TRBV11-2 and TRBJ2-3, is EAGVAQSPRYKIIEKRQSVAFWCNPISGHATLYWYQQILGQGPKLLIQFQNNGVVDDSQLPKDRFSAERLKGVDSTLKIQPAKLEDSAVYLCASSRTSGIHTDTQYFGPGTRLTVL.

The chain links TRBV19 to TRBJ2-7, with 11 bases fitting TRBD2. Germline loops: CDR1 LNHDA, CDR2 SQIVND (reference sequence). J lost 3 bases, V lost 5 bases, and 6 bases had no gene match. CDR3 length equals 15 residues. The CDR3 DNA sequence: TGTGCCAGTAGTCTACTAGCGGGAGAGCGCTACGAGCAGTACTTC. This gives the protein CASSLLAGERYEQYF.

The V gene is TRBV10-3, the J gene TRBJ2-1, with 7 bases fitting TRBD1. This CDR3 contains 12 residues. From germline, CDR1 is ENHRY and CDR2 SYGVKD. The V segment lost 9 bases and the J segment 8 bases; nucleotides outside the gene matches: 7. CDR3 residues: CAIIGQDDEQFF. CDR3 nucleotides: TGTGCCATTATAGGACAGGACGATGAGCAGTTCTTC.

The genes are TRBV12-2 and TRBJ1-5. TRBV12-2 is a recognized pseudogene. There are 16 residues in the CDR3. CDR3 residues: CASRLVQGEGNQPQHF. For the CDR3, the DNA is TGTGCAAGTCGCTTAGTTCAAGGGGAGGGCAATCAGCCCCAGCATTTT.

The rearrangement uses TRBV11-2 and TRBJ2-7; 9 bases match TRBD2. The germline gives CDR1 SGHAT, CDR2 FQNNGV. The ends lost 4 bases at V and 3 bases at J; junction bases unmatched: 10. The CDR3 has 16 residues. The CDR3 is CASSSRAGGLRYEQYF. As DNA, the CDR3 is TGTGCCAGCAGCTCACGAGCGGGAGGCCTCCGCTACGAGCAGTACTTC.

The gene calls are TRBV5-4 and TRBJ2-7, with D hard to call. This CDR3 is built from 13 residues. Germline V gene sequence: CDR1 SGHNT, CDR2 YYREEE (reference sequence). V was shortened by 1 base and J by 6 bases, with 11 bases between the two germline ends. The CDR3 DNA follows: TGTGCCAGCAGCTTGCCCCGATCGGGCGAGCAGTACTTC. Protein: CASSLPRSGEQYF.